This T cell receptor (beta chain) was obtained from a study of cytomegalovirus exposure and HLA in healthy donors. The study, taken as a whole, reports: With DRB1 most and HLA-C fewest, TCR association rates differed between HLA loci in a later analysis.

Concerning this clone: Antigen specificity is unknown.

Trimming took off 1 base at V and 4 bases at J, with 9 bases between the two ends. This CDR3 contains 14 residues. Looked up from germline, CDR1 is SGHNT and CDR2 is YENEEA. The PCR had 60 Vbeta and 13 Jbeta primers. Profiling relied on immunoSEQ multiplex PCR, and the TCRdb table lists in-frame clones only, not all of them. The sample holds 130,000 to 150,000 clones, around four fifths seen once. Sequencing was done on a sample of PBMCs. The receptor comes from a woman aged 60 to 75 in good health and CMV-seropositive. This chain connects TRBV11-3 to TRBJ2-3; D not resolved. Written as DNA, the CDR3 is TGTGCCAGCAGCTTAGCGTCGGGTTCAGATACGCAGTATTTT. It specifies CASSLASGSDTQYF.